A single sample is the source of the 14 T cell receptor beta chains below, sequenced in a study of identical twins. TCRdb called the 5' RACE reads again in MiXCR, with one record for every CDR3 protein. The sample has some 630,000 distinct CDR3 sequences; about 7.6% are singletons. A further study also used this sample, focusing on yellow fever vaccine responses in identical twins.

Sequenced: PBMCs. The receptors shown here come from a woman under 30 in good health.

This clonotype was detected ten times or more. The V and J genes are TRBV29-1 and TRBJ1-3, with D maybe TRBD1 (6 bases). Germline values: CDR1 SQVTM, CDR2 ANQGSEA. V gave up 4 bases and J gave up 4 bases, with 11 bases separating them. The CDR3 length is 13 residues. In nucleotides, the CDR3 is TGCAGCGTTGTGCAGGGGTCCGGAAACACCATATATTTT. It specifies CSVVQGSGNTIYF.

This clonotype has only a few counts. The chain carries TRBV4-1 and TRBJ1-1, with 10 bases that match TRBD1. Germline V gives CDR1 MGHRA, CDR2 YSYEKL. After removal of 4 bases from V and 7 bases from J, the junction contained 9 bases not matched to a gene. This CDR3 is 15 amino acids long. CDR3 sequence (DNA): TGCGCCAGCAGCCTTGGGACAGGGGTGGCGGGTGAAGCTTTCTTT. This encodes CASSLGTGVAGEAFF.

This clonotype has more than one count but fewer than ten. The rearrangement uses TRBV28 and TRBJ1-1; TRBD1 is a possible D gene (5 bases). The CDR3 is 13 residues long. Trimming took 8 bases from V and 4 from J, leaving 14 bases between them. CDR1 and CDR2 (germline): MDHEN, SYDVKM. For the CDR3, the DNA is TGTGCCAGCCGCACGGGGGGGGGCACTGAAGCTTTCTTT. Its translation: CASRTGGGTEAFF.

A word on this clonotype: The junction does not match germline at one end; this may be a read error. The CDR3 sequence is CSARPIGEPIIF. DNA for the CDR3: TGCAGTGCTAGACCGATTGGGGAGCCAATCATCTTC. V gene TRBV20-1 combines with J gene TRBJ2-1; maybe TRBD2 (5 bases). Germline assignment: CDR1 DFQATT and CDR2 SNEGSKA (reference sequence). This CDR3 region has 12 residues.

Many counts were recorded for this clonotype. The chain combines TRBV20-1 with TRBJ2-3; 9 bases match TRBD1. Trimming took 0 bases from V and 3 from J; bases not matched to a gene: 7. This CDR3 comprises 16 residues. Germline V gene lookup returns CDR1 DFQATT and CDR2 SNEGSKA (reference sequence). CDR3: CSARDPGTGSTDTQYF. The CDR3 nucleotides read TGCAGTGCTAGAGATCCGGGGACAGGGTCAACAGATACGCAGTATTTT.

This clonotype was seen only a few times. The genes are TRBV25-1 and TRBJ1-1, with D possibly matching TRBD1 (5 bases). This CDR3 is 14 amino acids long. V was trimmed by 6 bases and J by 1 base, leaving 12 bases between them. Per germline, CDR1 MGHDK and CDR2 SYGVNS. The CDR3 region has the DNA TGTGCCAGCAGGGAGGGGTTAGGGAACACTGAAGCTTTCTTT. As protein: CASREGLGNTEAFF.

This clonotype was observed at least ten times. The chain couples TRBV15 to TRBJ2-7, with 8 bases lining up with TRBD1. V dropped 3 bases and J dropped 6; count of bases not matched to a gene: 7. The CDR3 consists of 14 residues. CDR1 is LNHNV, CDR2 YYDKDF, per germline (reference sequence). Written as DNA, the CDR3 is TGTGCCACCAGCAGTTTACCAGGGGGCGTCGAGCAGTACGTC. Protein product: CATSSLPGGVEQYV.

The chain recombines TRBV28 with TRBJ2-1; TRBD2 aligns across 9 bases. J lost 5 bases, V lost 7 bases, and 9 bases had no gene match. Germline CDR1 and CDR2: MDHEN and SYDVKM. CDR3 length: 15 residues. The CDR3 here is CASTGGGGTDNEQFF. The CDR3 nucleotides read TGTGCCAGCACTGGCGGGGGGGGAACCGACAATGAGCAGTTCTTC.

The rearrangement uses TRBV12-3 or TRBV12-4 and TRBJ2-3; 7 bases map to TRBD1. The junction had 6 bases not matched to a gene; V was cut back by 5 bases and J by 1 base. CDR3 size: 15 residues. In DNA, the CDR3 is TGTGCCAGCAGTGAAGCAGGACAGGGCACAGATACGCAGTATTTT. Encoded protein: CASSEAGQGTDTQYF.

This clonotype occurred a few times. The rearrangement joins TRBV6-5 to TRBJ2-3, with TRBD2 identical over 9 bases. Trimming cost V 0 bases and J 6 bases; bases outside gene matches: 4. CDR3 size: 15 residues. Per germline, CDR1 MNHEY and CDR2 SVGAGI. The CDR3 DNA reads as TGTGCCAGCAGTTACTCTGGCGGGAGGGTGGATACGCAGTATTTT. This codes for CASSYSGGRVDTQYF.

This clonotype has a handful of counts. The chain uses TRBV5-8 and TRBJ1-1; 10 bases fit TRBD1. The germline V gene encodes CDR1 SGHTS and CDR2 YDEGEE. Losses at the gene ends were 0 bases for V and 5 bases for J; bases not matched to a gene: 4. The CDR3 spans 15 residues. In nucleotides, the CDR3 is TGTGCCAGCAGCTTGGGACAGGGGGCGAAGACTGAAGCTTTCTTT. This translates into CASSLGQGAKTEAFF.

This clonotype was seen a few times. CDR3 coding DNA: TGTGCCAGCAGCGAGAGAGGGGGGGCCCACAATGAGCAGTTCTTC. Protein sequence: CASSERGGAHNEQFF. V and J are TRBV7-8 and TRBJ2-1, with D possibly matching TRBD2 (7 bases). V lost 5 bases and J lost 5, with 16 bases in between. The CDR3 sequence is 15 residues long. CDR1 is SGHVS, CDR2 FQNEAQ, per germline.

This clonotype has only a few counts. This chain joins TRBV20-1 and TRBJ2-1; D remains unclear. Trimming left V 4 bases short and J 9 bases short, with 19 bases between. CDR1 and CDR2 from the germline V gene are DFQATT and SNEGSKA (reference sequence). CDR3 size: 14 residues. This CDR3 is CSATQGTALGEQFF. The CDR3 coding sequence is TGCAGTGCTACCCAAGGTACGGCCCTCGGTGAGCAGTTCTTC.

This clonotype has at least ten counts. This sequence joins TRBV20-1 and TRBJ1-1; D call uncertain. The CDR3 extends over 10 amino acids. Germline CDR1 reads DFQATT; CDR2 reads SNEGSKA (reference sequence). The CDR3, as DNA: TGCCGGGCCCAAAACACTGAAGCTTTCTTT. Translating gives CRAQNTEAFF.